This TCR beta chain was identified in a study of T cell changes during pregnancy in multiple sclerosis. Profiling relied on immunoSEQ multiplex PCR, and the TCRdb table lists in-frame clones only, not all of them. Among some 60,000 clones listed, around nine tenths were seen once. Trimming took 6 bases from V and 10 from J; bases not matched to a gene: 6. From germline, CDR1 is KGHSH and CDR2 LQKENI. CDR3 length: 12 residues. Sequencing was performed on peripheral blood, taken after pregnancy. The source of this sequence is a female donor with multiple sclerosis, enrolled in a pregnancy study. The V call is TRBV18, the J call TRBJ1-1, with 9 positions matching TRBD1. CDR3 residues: CASSDRGIAAFF. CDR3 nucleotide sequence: TGTGCCAGCTCGGACAGGGGAATTGCAGCTTTCTTT.